There are a few counts of the clone carrying this T cell receptor beta chain. Its antigen is currently unknown. V gave up 4 bases and J gave up 3 bases; unmatched junction bases: 4. Per germline, CDR1 KGHDR and CDR2 SFDVKD. This CDR3 contains 16 residues. This specimen comes from a study of CD8 T cells in ankylosing spondylitis. Study-wide findings and caveats: Some of these motif variants have turned up before, in reports on reactive arthritis synovial fluid and blood. Matched ankylosing spondylitis synovial fluid reportedly showed significant enrichment of disease-linked clones. Characteristic of ankylosing spondylitis blood, it appeared, was a TCR beta motif comprising several highly homologous variants.

Quantitative 5'-RACE with molecular barcodes generated TCR beta libraries. TCRdb called the 5' RACE reads again in MiXCR, with one record for every CDR3 protein. The sample has about 540,000 distinct CDR3 sequences, over 9.5% seen once; the top ten hold around 6.8%. The chain joins TRBV24-1 to TRBJ2-1; 11 nucleotides line up with TRBD2. The clonotype was recovered from a male donor with ankylosing spondylitis. The sample comprised blood, either unsorted or a sorted T cell fraction (not recorded which). CDR3 region: CATSDPGLAGYNEQFF. The CDR3 DNA reads TGTGCCACCAGTGACCCCGGACTAGCGGGCTACAATGAGCAGTTCTTC.